The present entry profiles one T cell receptor (beta chain) with its context. The sample comes from a study of CD8+CD57+ T cells in acquired aplastic anemia. Genomic DNA served as template for TCR beta VDJ and CDR3 profiling. TCRdb passed the reads through MiXCR, listing each CDR3 protein once. The table shows fewer than 200,000 distinct CDR3 sequences, with 47% occurring only once. CDR1 and CDR2 from the germline V gene are KGHDR and SFDVKD. V shed 3 bases and J 7 bases; nucleotides not matched to a gene: 10. The CDR3 totals 16 residues. In patients chosen for sequencing, flow cytometry had shown CD8+CD57+ cell expansion.

What was sequenced was sorted CD4+, CD8+, or CD8+CD57+ T cells (not recorded which) from PBMCs. The receptor's source is a human donor with aplastic anemia. The chain uses TRBV24-1 and TRBJ2-1; TRBD2 matches at 8 bases. The CDR3 coding sequence is TGTGCCACCAGTGATCCCCGGGGGGGTTCGAAGAATGAGCAGTTCTTC. Residues: CATSDPRGGSKNEQFF.